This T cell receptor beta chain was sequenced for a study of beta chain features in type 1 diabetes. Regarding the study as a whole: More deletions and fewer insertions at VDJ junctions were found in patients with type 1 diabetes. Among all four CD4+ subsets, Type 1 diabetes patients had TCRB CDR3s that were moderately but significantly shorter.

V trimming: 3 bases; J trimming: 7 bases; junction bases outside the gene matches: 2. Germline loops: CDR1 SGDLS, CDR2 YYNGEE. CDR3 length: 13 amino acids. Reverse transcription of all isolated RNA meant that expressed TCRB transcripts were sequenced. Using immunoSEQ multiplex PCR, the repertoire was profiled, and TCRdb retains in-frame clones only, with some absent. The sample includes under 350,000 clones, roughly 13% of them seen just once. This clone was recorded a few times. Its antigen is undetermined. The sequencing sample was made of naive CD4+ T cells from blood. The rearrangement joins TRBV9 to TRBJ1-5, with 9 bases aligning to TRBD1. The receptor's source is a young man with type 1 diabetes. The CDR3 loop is CASSGTGEQPQHF. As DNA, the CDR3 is TGTGCCAGCAGCGGGACAGGGGAACAGCCCCAGCATTTT. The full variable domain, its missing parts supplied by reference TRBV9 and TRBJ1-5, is DSGVTQTPKHLITATGQRVTLRCSPRSGDLSVYWYQQSLDQGLQFLIQYYNGEERAKGNILERFSAQQFPDLHSELNLSSLELGDSALYFCASSGTGEQPQHFGDGTRLSIL.